These 18 T cell receptor beta chains originate from one sample sequenced in a study of blood T cell repertoires in COVID-19. TCRdb keeps only in-frame clones here, not all; method: immunoSEQ multiplex PCR. The table lists 220,000 or so clones, 70% to 90% of them singletons. Sequenced material: peripheral blood. The receptor source for this set is a man aged 50 to 60 who had recovered from COVID-19.

This clone came up once. The J gene is TRBJ1-2, the V gene TRBV2; weak D call: TRBD1 (5 bases). The CDR3 consists of 15 residues. Trimming took 4 bases from V and 8 from J, leaving 20 bases between them. The germline V gene has CDR1 SNHLY and CDR2 FYNNEI. The CDR3: CASSVARVGSEGYTF. As DNA, the CDR3 is TGTGCCAGCAGTGTAGCCAGGGTAGGCAGTGAGGGCTACACCTTC.

V is TRBV15 and J is TRBJ1-4; 9 nucleotides match TRBD1. CDR3 length: 16 amino acids. V shed 0 bases, J shed 8 bases, and the junction held 7 bases outside the gene matches. In germline, CDR1 is LNHNV, CDR2 YYDKDF (reference sequence). CDR3 region: CATSRDFGTGYEKLFF. The CDR3 coding sequence is TGTGCCACCAGCAGAGATTTTGGGACAGGGTACGAAAAACTGTTTTTT.

The gene calls are TRBV15 and TRBJ1-5; D is undetermined. Germline CDR1 reads LNHNV; CDR2 reads YYDKDF (reference sequence). The CDR3 contains 14 residues. V lost 5 bases, J lost 8 bases, and 16 bases lay in between. The CDR3 is CATSLGSGEEPQHF. The DNA for the CDR3 is TGTGCCACCAGCCTAGGTAGTGGGGAGGAGCCCCAGCATTTT.

The table lists this clone with a few counts. The chain joins TRBV18 to TRBJ1-2; the match to TRBD1 covers 7 bases. Per the germline V gene, CDR1 is KGHSH and CDR2 is LQKENI. The trim removed 5 bases at V and 4 bases at J, leaving 4 bases unmatched. The length of the CDR3 is 13 residues. The CDR3 coding sequence is TGTGCCAGCTCAGCGACAGGGACCTATGGCTACACCTTC. The encoded protein is CASSATGTYGYTF.

The chain joins TRBV28 to TRBJ1-2; 8 bases are shared with TRBD1. Germline trimming cut 6 bases from V and 4 bases from J; bases unmatched to any gene: 10. CDR1 is MDHEN, CDR2 SYDVKM, per germline. CDR3 length equals 15 residues. CDR3 protein: CASRGTGTLGYGYTF. Here the CDR3 DNA reads TGTGCCAGCAGGGGGACAGGTACTCTTGGCTATGGCTACACCTTC.

V and J are TRBV10-3 and TRBJ2-7; 8 nucleotides match TRBD1. The CDR3 is 16 amino acids. The J segment lost 5 bases and the V segment lost 4 bases, leaving 13 bases of the junction unmatched. The germline gives CDR1 ENHRY, CDR2 SYGVKD. CDR3 amino acids: CAISAGQGNAIDEQYF. DNA for the CDR3: TGTGCCATCAGTGCCGGACAGGGTAACGCGATCGACGAGCAGTACTTC.

The chain employs TRBV3-1 (or the pseudogene TRBV3-2) and TRBJ2-7, with D possibly being TRBD2 (6 bases). The CDR3 is made up of 14 amino acids. Germline-derived CDR1 and CDR2 are LGHDT and YNNKEL (reference sequence). Between the trimmed V and J ends, which lost 1 base and 5 bases, there was a span of 12 bases. The CDR3 reads CASSQGGGAHEQYF. Here the CDR3 DNA reads TGTGCCAGCAGCCAAGGCGGAGGGGCCCACGAGCAGTACTTC.

The gene calls are TRBV18 and TRBJ1-1; no clear D gene. The CDR3 extends over 13 amino acids. The germline gives CDR1 KGHSH, CDR2 LQKENI. Between the trimmed V and J ends, which lost 6 bases and 3 bases, there was a span of 11 bases. The CDR3 nucleotides read TGTGCCAGCTCCCCCGCGATGGACACTGAAGCTTTCTTT. Residues: CASSPAMDTEAFF.

This clone was counted a few times. This rearrangement joins TRBV7-9 to TRBJ1-1, with D possibly matching TRBD1 (6 bases). Trimming took off 4 bases at V and 1 base at J, with 16 bases between the two ends. Germline values: CDR1 SEHNR, CDR2 FQNEAQ (reference sequence). CDR3 size: 16 residues. The CDR3 region has the DNA TGTGCCAGCAGCTCTCTCCCGGGACAAGGGAACACTGAAGCTTTCTTT. This gives the protein CASSSLPGQGNTEAFF.

The chain combines TRBV11-2 with TRBJ1-2; D is unresolved. Germline CDR1 and CDR2: SGHAT and FQNNGV. The V gene lost 1 base and the J gene lost 5 bases, with 17 bases spanning the gap. This CDR3 is built from 16 residues. CDR3 bases: TGTGCCAGCAGCTTAGGGGCGGGCTCCTCGGGATATGGCTACACCTTC. Its translation: CASSLGAGSSGYGYTF.

The chain links TRBV25-1 to TRBJ1-4, with D possibly being TRBD1 (6 bases). The CDR3 has 15 residues. V dropped 1 base and J dropped 8 bases, with 14 bases sitting between them. Germline lookup yields CDR1 MGHDK and CDR2 SYGVNS. The CDR3 bases are TGTGCCAGCAGTGAATTGGACAGCGCTGGGGAAAAACTGTTTTTT. Its protein is CASSELDSAGEKLFF.

This chain joins TRBV3-1 (or the pseudogene TRBV3-2) and TRBJ2-5; TRBD1 matches 7 bases. This CDR3 has 15 residues. Germline trimming cut 1 base from V and 2 bases from J; bases unmatched to any gene: 4. Germline V gene sequence: CDR1 LGHDT, CDR2 YNNKEL (reference sequence). In DNA form, the CDR3 reads TGTGCCAGCAGCCAAGTTGGGACAGCGCAAGAGACCCAGTACTTC. This sequence encodes CASSQVGTAQETQYF.

V usage is TRBV3-1 (or the pseudogene TRBV3-2) and J usage is TRBJ1-5; 11 bases are a match to TRBD1. The CDR3 extends over 15 amino acids. The ends lost 6 bases at V and 3 bases at J; junction bases unmatched: 4. Germline values: CDR1 LGHDT, CDR2 YNNKEL (reference sequence). CDR3 DNA: TGTGCCAGCAGTCTCGGACAGGGGGCCAATCAGCCCCAGCATTTT. The encoded protein is CASSLGQGANQPQHF.

The table lists this clone with a count of one. The CDR3 reads CASSPGGQVRDEQFF. CDR3 DNA sequence: TGTGCCAGCAGCCCAGGAGGACAGGTGAGGGATGAGCAGTTCTTC. V is TRBV7-6 and J is TRBJ2-1, with TRBD1 matching 7 bases. Trimming at V came to 5 bases and at J to 8 bases, leaving 12 bases not matched to a gene. This CDR3 spans 15 amino acids. Germline V gene data show CDR1 as SGHVS and CDR2 as FNYEAQ.

In regard to this clone: Distinct nucleotide sequences in the sample also encode this CDR3. The J gene is TRBJ2-5, the V gene TRBV5-4, with D tentatively TRBD2 (6 bases). The CDR3 sequence is 14 residues long. Germline assignment: CDR1 SGHNT and CDR2 YYREEE (reference sequence). V lost 0 bases and J lost 5, with 11 bases in between. The CDR3 nucleotides are TGTGCCAGCAGCTTGGGCGGGGTCTCGGAGACCCAGTACTTC. Translation gives CASSLGGVSETQYF.

The genes are TRBV6-5 and TRBJ1-2; perhaps TRBD1 as D (5 bases). This CDR3 is 14 amino acids long. Trimming cost V 6 bases and J 7 bases, with 18 bases left between them. In germline, CDR1 is MNHEY, CDR2 SVGAGI. The CDR3 region is CASSAGIGRAGYTF. In nucleotides, the CDR3 is TGTGCCAGCAGCGCTGGAATTGGCAGGGCTGGCTACACCTTC.

The V call is TRBV19, the J call TRBJ2-7, with D unclear. V gave up 2 bases and J gave up 5 bases, with 13 bases separating them. Germline V gives CDR1 LNHDA, CDR2 SQIVND (reference sequence). The CDR3 length is 14 residues. CDR3 residues: CASSIIQPRDEQYF. CDR3 sequence (DNA): TGTGCCAGTAGTATAATCCAGCCTCGGGACGAGCAGTACTTC.

The V call is TRBV10-1, the J call TRBJ1-4; D is possibly TRBD1 (6 bases). Germline CDR1 reads WNHNN; CDR2 reads SYGVQD (reference sequence). The germline V and J ends were trimmed by 4 bases and 8 bases, with 20 bases remaining between them. The CDR3 extends over 16 amino acids. CDR3 coding DNA: TGCGCCAGCAGTGGGCCAGGGGCACTCCCTGAGGAAAAACTGTTTTTT. Its translation is CASSGPGALPEEKLFF.